The clone carrying this TCR beta chain was seen a single time. The data were taken from a study of cytomegalovirus exposure and HLA in healthy donors. PCR used 60 Vbeta primers and 13 Jbeta primers. Profiled with immunoSEQ multiplex PCR; TCRdb holds only in-frame clones, not every one. The repertoire holds approximately 150,000 clones, around two thirds seen once, with more than 9% in the top ten. Per germline, CDR1 MGHRA and CDR2 YSYEKL. The CDR3 is 16 residues long. V lost 0 bases, J lost 4 bases, and 14 bases lay in between. This TCR came from a man between 25 and 39 years old in good health and CMV-seropositive. The chain links TRBV4-1 to TRBJ2-3; possibly TRBD2 for D (6 bases). Material for sequencing was PBMCs. The CDR3 sequence: CASSQDWRGGADTQYF. The CDR3 DNA is TGCGCCAGCAGCCAAGATTGGAGGGGTGGGGCAGATACGCAGTATTTT.